The 30 T cell receptor beta chains in this list originate from one sample, sequenced in a study of blood T cell repertoires in COVID-19. TCRdb's copy holds only in-frame clones and misses some; the assay was immunoSEQ multiplex PCR. This sample has approximately 10,000 clones, with around 78% found just once. Source material: peripheral blood. Receptors were obtained from a human donor in a cohort sampled during active COVID-19.

The V call is TRBV20-1, the J call TRBJ2-3, with D tentatively TRBD2 (7 bases). Germline values: CDR1 DFQATT, CDR2 SNEGSKA (reference sequence). V dropped 3 bases and J dropped 5 bases, with 21 bases sitting between them. The CDR3 has 16 amino acids. DNA of the CDR3: TGCAGTGCTAGTCCTCCCGGGGGGCGAGGTTTAGATACGCAGTATTTT. Protein sequence: CSASPPGGRGLDTQYF.

The V and J genes are TRBV6-1 and TRBJ1-2, with D possibly being TRBD1 (6 bases). Germline loops: CDR1 MNHNS, CDR2 SASEGT. Trimming shortened V by 2 bases and J by 7 bases, and 17 bases separated the two germline ends. The CDR3 spans 15 residues. CDR3 sequence: CASSESGHRGAGYTF. Here the CDR3 DNA reads TGTGCCAGCAGTGAATCGGGACACCGGGGAGCTGGCTACACCTTC.

The chain joins TRBV6-5 to TRBJ1-1; 8 bases are shared with TRBD1. The CDR3 spans 14 residues. The germline V gene has CDR1 MNHEY and CDR2 SVGAGI. Trimming cost V 2 bases and J 5 bases; bases outside gene matches: 4. The DNA for the CDR3 is TGTGCCAGCAGTTACACGCGGACAGGGACTGAAGCTTTCTTT. Translated, it gives CASSYTRTGTEAFF.

This rearrangement joins TRBV12-3 or TRBV12-4 to TRBJ1-1, with D tentatively TRBD1 (6 bases). CDR3 length: 12 residues. V was shortened by 5 bases and J by 5 bases, with 9 bases between the two germline ends. The CDR3 sequence: CASSRTGTEAFF. The DNA of the CDR3 is TGTGCCAGCAGTCGTACAGGGACTGAAGCTTTCTTT.

This chain links TRBV19 with TRBJ2-7; 7 nucleotides match TRBD1. Per germline, CDR1 LNHDA and CDR2 SQIVND (reference sequence). Unmatched junction bases numbered 2, after V lost 3 bases and J lost 3 bases. CDR3 length equals 13 residues. CDR3 DNA: TGTGCCAGTAGTATCCGACAGGGCTACGAGCAGTACTTC. Its protein product is CASSIRQGYEQYF.

The rearrangement joins TRBV11-2 to TRBJ1-3, with a possible D match to TRBD1 (5 bases). The germline V gene encodes CDR1 SGHAT and CDR2 FQNNGV. This CDR3 comprises 15 residues. Trimming stripped 5 bases from V and 2 bases from J, with 13 bases between. The CDR3 DNA reads TGTGCCAGCAGCCGCCCATCAGGGACTGGAAACACCATATATTTT. Its translation: CASSRPSGTGNTIYF.

The V gene is TRBV4-3, the J gene TRBJ2-5, with 7 bases matching TRBD1. The CDR3 totals 16 residues. The J segment lost 4 bases and the V segment lost 1 base, leaving 9 bases of the junction unmatched. The germline V gene encodes CDR1 LGHNA and CDR2 YSLEER. The CDR3 DNA sequence: TGCGCCAGCAGCCAAGGACAGGGAATCCTTGGAGAGACCCAGTACTTC. It yields the protein CASSQGQGILGETQYF.

This rearrangement joins TRBV4-1 to TRBJ1-2; 10 positions agree with TRBD1. The CDR3 consists of 14 residues. J gave up 8 bases and V 4 bases, and 7 bases lay outside the gene matches. In germline, CDR1 is MGHRA, CDR2 YSYEKL. This CDR3 is CASSLSGTGVGYTF. For the CDR3, the DNA is TGCGCCAGCAGCCTCAGCGGGACAGGGGTCGGCTACACCTTC.

V usage is TRBV6-2 or TRBV6-3 and J usage is TRBJ2-6; TRBD1 might be the D (5 bases). This CDR3 region has 15 residues. Trimming removed 5 bases at V and 4 bases at J, with 12 bases between. From germline, CDR1 is MNHEY and CDR2 SVGEGT. The CDR3 DNA sequence: TGTGCCAGCAGTACAGCAGGGTTCGGGGCCAACGTCCTGACTTTC. This codes for CASSTAGFGANVLTF.

The chain uses TRBV6-4 and TRBJ1-3, with TRBD1 as a possible D gene (5 bases). The ends were cut back, 1 base at V and 0 bases at J, with 13 bases in the middle. In germline, CDR1 is MRHNA, CDR2 SNTAGT. The CDR3 consists of 17 residues. CDR3 in amino acids: CASSDLSLGHSGNTIYF. The CDR3 region has the DNA TGTGCCAGCAGTGACTTGAGTCTCGGACACTCTGGAAACACCATATATTTT.

J is TRBJ1-4 and V is TRBV4-1; 10 positions match TRBD1. The V and J ends lost 3 bases and 9 bases, in that order; junction bases with no gene match: 7. This CDR3 contains 15 residues. Germline V gene lookup returns CDR1 MGHRA and CDR2 YSYEKL. As DNA, the CDR3 is TGCGCCAGCAGCCACTTCGGGACAGGGGCACAAAAACTGTTTTTT. Its protein is CASSHFGTGAQKLFF.

The chain uses TRBV28 and TRBJ1-4; the D is unclear. The CDR3 is 17 amino acids. The germline CDR1 and CDR2 sequences are MDHEN and SYDVKM. Trimming took off 7 bases at V and 5 bases at J, with 23 bases between the two ends. In nucleotides, the CDR3 is TGTGCCAGCACCTCCCAAGGGTATGAGGGTTTAAATGAAAAACTGTTTTTT. Translated, it gives CASTSQGYEGLNEKLFF. The full variable domain, with the rest looked up from reference TRBV28 and TRBJ1-4, is DVKVTQSSRYLVKRTGEKVFLECVQDMDHENMFWYRQDPGLGLRLIYFSYDVKMKEKGDIPEGYSVSREKKERFSLILESASTNQTSMYLCASTSQGYEGLNEKLFFGSGTQLSVL.

The chain links TRBV19 to TRBJ2-7; D gene uncertain. CDR1 LNHDA and CDR2 SQIVND come from the germline V gene (reference sequence). The CDR3 runs to 15 residues. Trimming shortened V by 6 bases and J by 3 bases, and 18 bases separated the two germline ends. The chain's CDR3 is CASRDTVGSGYEQYF. The DNA of the CDR3 is TGTGCCAGTAGGGATACGGTCGGATCGGGCTACGAGCAGTACTTC.

This chain links TRBV2 with TRBJ1-4; D uncertain. CDR1 is SNHLY and CDR2 is FYNNEI in the germline V gene. Trimming shortened V by 6 bases and J by 2 bases, and 10 bases separated the two germline ends. This CDR3 has 14 residues. DNA of the CDR3: TGTGCCAGCAGGTACACGGAGACTAATGAAAAACTGTTTTTT. It specifies CASRYTETNEKLFF.

The sample holds a few counts of this clone. The chain employs TRBV7-8 and TRBJ1-1, with no clear D. The CDR3 runs 13 residues. Germline assignment: CDR1 SGHVS and CDR2 FQNEAQ. V lost 1 base, J lost 1 base, and 4 bases lay in between. The DNA for the CDR3 is TGTGCCAGCAGCTTAGTGAGGAACACTGAAGCTTTCTTT. Amino acids: CASSLVRNTEAFF.

This clone came up a few times. The chain links TRBV7-2 to TRBJ2-7; D may be TRBD1 (6 bases). Germline V gene lookup returns CDR1 SGHTA and CDR2 FQGNSA. CDR3 size: 15 residues. V was shortened by 1 base and J by 6 bases, with 16 bases between the two germline ends. As DNA, the CDR3 is TGTGCCAGCAGCTTAGTTACCAGGGGCGGCGGCGAGCAGTACTTC. Amino acids: CASSLVTRGGGEQYF.

This clone has a single count. This sequence joins TRBV9 and TRBJ1-6, with 7 bases matching TRBD1. CDR1 is SGDLS and CDR2 is YYNGEE in the germline V gene. With V trimmed by 3 bases and J by 6 bases, 12 bases remained unmatched. CDR3 length equals 17 residues. The CDR3 sequence: CASSGERQGRGNSPLHF. As DNA, the CDR3 is TGTGCCAGCAGCGGAGAAAGACAGGGAAGGGGTAATTCACCCCTCCACTTT.

This chain uses TRBV11-2 with TRBJ2-7; D is possibly TRBD1 (5 bases). Trimming took 7 bases from V and 4 from J, leaving 8 bases between them. In germline, CDR1 is SGHAT, CDR2 FQNNGV. The CDR3 extends over 11 amino acids. This chain's CDR3 is CASTPGYEQYF. The CDR3 bases are TGTGCCAGCACCCCAGGGTACGAGCAGTACTTC.

The rearrangement links TRBV2 to TRBJ1-1; TRBD1 agrees at 9 bases. CDR1 is SNHLY, CDR2 FYNNEI, per germline. Unmatched junction bases numbered 9, after V lost 4 bases and J lost 6 bases. The CDR3 has 15 residues. The CDR3 reads CASSGVGQGIPEAFF. The CDR3 DNA reads TGTGCCAGCAGTGGAGTGGGACAGGGTATCCCTGAAGCTTTCTTT.

This chain uses TRBV2 with TRBJ1-2; D not certain. V shed 5 bases and J shed 8 bases, with 15 bases lying between them. CDR3 length: 13 amino acids. Looked up from germline, CDR1 is SNHLY and CDR2 is FYNNEI. The CDR3 DNA reads as TGTGCCAGCAGTTCGGGTGTGCGGTGGGGCTACACCTTC. This codes for CASSSGVRWGYTF.

The chain employs TRBV5-4 and TRBJ2-7, with a weak D call TRBD1 (6 bases). This CDR3 is built from 15 residues. CDR1 is SGHNT, CDR2 YYREEE, per germline (reference sequence). V lost 0 bases and J lost 5, with 15 bases in between. The CDR3 protein is CASSLASNRAHEQYF. CDR3 coding DNA: TGTGCCAGCAGCTTGGCGTCTAACAGGGCCCACGAGCAGTACTTC.

V usage is TRBV9 and J usage is TRBJ1-2, with D maybe TRBD1 (6 bases). Germline loops: CDR1 SGDLS, CDR2 YYNGEE. The CDR3 runs to 15 residues. V dropped 0 bases and J dropped 0 bases, with 9 bases sitting between them. DNA for the CDR3: TGTGCCAGCAGCGTAGAGGGACACGCTAACTATGGCTACACCTTC. Translating gives CASSVEGHANYGYTF.

V and J are TRBV7-8 and TRBJ1-6, with a weak D call TRBD1 (5 bases). Looked up from germline, CDR1 is SGHVS and CDR2 is FQNEAQ. V shed 5 bases and J shed 0 bases, with 20 bases lying between them. The CDR3 runs 19 residues. The CDR3 DNA follows: TGTGCCAGCAGCGGGGGGGGTCTGGACCGGAGCTCCTATAATTCACCCCTCCACTTT. This gives the protein CASSGGGLDRSSYNSPLHF. The variable domain in full, completed from reference TRBV7-8 and TRBJ1-6, reads GAGVSQSPRYKVAKRGQDVALRCDPISGHVSLFWYQQALGQGPEFLTYFQNEAQLDKSGLPSDRFFAERPEGSVSTLKIQRTQQEDSAVYLCASSGGGLDRSSYNSPLHFGNGTRLTVT.

Note on this clone: An end of the junction differs from the germline gene, which may be a read error. The chain is built from TRBV12-5 and TRBJ1-4; 9 nucleotides agree with TRBD1. Germline V CDR1 and CDR2: LGHNT, FRNRAP. The CDR3 consists of 14 residues. CDR3 nucleotide sequence: TGTGCTAGTGGCCGGGGACAGGGAATCGAAAAACTGCTTTTT. The encoded protein is CASGRGQGIEKLLF. The variable domain in full, completed from reference TRBV12-5 and TRBJ1-4, reads DARVTQTPRHKVTEMGQEVTMRCQPILGHNTVFWYRQTMMQGLELLAYFRNRAPLDDSGMPKDRFSAEMPDATLATLKIQPSEPRDSAVYFCASGRGQGIEKLLFGSGTQLSVL.

The gene calls are TRBV29-1 and TRBJ1-4, with TRBD1 matching 9 bases. The J segment lost 7 bases and the V segment lost 4 bases, leaving 7 bases of the junction unmatched. The CDR3 contains 14 residues. Germline loops: CDR1 SQVTM, CDR2 ANQGSEA. CDR3 coding DNA: TGCAGCGTTGCTACCGGGACAGGGTCTGAAAAACTGTTTTTT. This sequence encodes CSVATGTGSEKLFF.

The rearrangement links TRBV6-2 or TRBV6-3 to TRBJ2-7, with a weak D call TRBD2 (5 bases). Trimming left V 4 bases short and J 3 bases short, with 16 bases between. The V gene's germline CDR1 is MNHEY and CDR2 SVGEGT. This CDR3 is 15 amino acids long. This CDR3 reads CASSFPGFGSYEQYF. DNA of the CDR3: TGTGCCAGCAGTTTCCCGGGATTTGGAAGCTACGAGCAGTACTTC.

The V gene is TRBV6-5, the J gene TRBJ2-4; 8 nucleotides match TRBD2. V gave up 4 bases and J gave up 8 bases; unmatched junction bases: 13. CDR1 is MNHEY and CDR2 is SVGAGI in the germline V gene. The CDR3 runs 16 residues. CDR3 region: CASSSRWGRGVDIQYF. The CDR3 DNA reads TGTGCCAGCAGTTCCCGCTGGGGGCGGGGGGTAGACATTCAGTACTTC.

The CDR3 here is CASSLGGGISYEQYF. The CDR3 coding sequence is TGCGCCAGCAGCTTGGGCGGGGGGATTTCCTACGAGCAGTACTTC. The chain couples TRBV5-1 to TRBJ2-7; 8 bases fit TRBD2. The CDR3 totals 15 residues. Trimming removed 0 bases from V and 1 base from J; junction bases left unmatched: 3. Germline loops: CDR1 SGHRS, CDR2 YFSETQ. Full variable domain (remainder filled in from reference TRBV5-1 and TRBJ2-7): KAGVTQTPRYLIKTRGQQVTLSCSPISGHRSVSWYQQTPGQGLQFLFEYFSETQRNKGNFPGRFSGRQFSNSRSEMNVSTLELGDSALYLCASSLGGGISYEQYFGPGTRLTVT.

This chain links TRBV28 with TRBJ1-5, with TRBD1 matching over 8 bases. In germline, CDR1 is MDHEN, CDR2 SYDVKM. J lost 4 bases, V lost 6 bases, and 8 bases had no gene match. The CDR3 length is 15 residues. The CDR3, as DNA: TGTGCCAGCAGGTTACAGGGGGGCGGGAATCAGCCCCAGCATTTT. Its protein is CASRLQGGGNQPQHF.

This sequence joins TRBV30 and TRBJ1-4, with D hard to call. Trimming cost V 0 bases and J 8 bases, with 13 bases left between them. The germline V gene encodes CDR1 GTSNPN and CDR2 SVGIG (reference sequence). This CDR3 comprises 14 residues. DNA for the CDR3: TGTGCCTGGAGTGTACGAGGGCCCGGGGAAAAACTGTTTTTT. Protein sequence: CAWSVRGPGEKLFF.